This TCR beta chain appears in the sequencing data of a study of cytomegalovirus exposure and HLA in healthy donors. 60 Vbeta and 13 Jbeta primers were used in PCR. The table came from immunoSEQ multiplex PCR; TCRdb's copy has only in-frame clones and leaves some out. The sample lists roughly 100,000 clones; roughly 15% were seen once. Input material: PBMCs. This receptor was obtained from a female donor in good health and CMV-seronegative.

CDR3 region: CAVDSYNEQFF. In DNA form, the CDR3 reads TGTGCCGTGGACAGCTACAATGAGCAGTTCTTC. This rearrangement joins TRBV4-2 to TRBJ2-1, with D possibly TRBD1 on 6 matching bases. This CDR3 has 11 residues. Germline assignment: CDR1 LGHNA and CDR2 YNFKEQ. V was pared by 11 bases and J by 3 bases, with 8 bases between.